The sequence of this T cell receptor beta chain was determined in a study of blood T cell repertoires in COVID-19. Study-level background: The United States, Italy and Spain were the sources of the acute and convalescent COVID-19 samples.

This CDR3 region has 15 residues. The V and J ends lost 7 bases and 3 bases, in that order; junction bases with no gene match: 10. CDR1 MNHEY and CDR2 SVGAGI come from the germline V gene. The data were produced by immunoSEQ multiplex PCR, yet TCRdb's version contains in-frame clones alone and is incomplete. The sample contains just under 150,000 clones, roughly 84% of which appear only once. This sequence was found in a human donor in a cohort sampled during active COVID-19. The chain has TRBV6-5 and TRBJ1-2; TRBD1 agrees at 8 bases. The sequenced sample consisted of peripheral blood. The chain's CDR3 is CASIWQGAGHYGYTF. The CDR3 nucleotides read TGTGCCAGCATTTGGCAGGGGGCAGGGCACTATGGCTACACCTTC.